The next 24 T cell receptor beta chains were all read from a single sample in a study of blood T cell repertoires in COVID-19. Using immunoSEQ multiplex PCR, the repertoire was profiled, and TCRdb retains in-frame clones only, with some absent. Among 190,000 or so clones listed, approximately 86% were seen once. Sequenced input: PBMCs or T cells enriched from blood (not recorded which). The receptors derive from a woman aged 30 to 39 who had recovered from COVID-19.

The CDR3 coding sequence is TGTGCCAGCAGCTCCTGGGACACGACCTACGAGCAGTACTTC. It specifies CASSSWDTTYEQYF. The chain uses TRBV12-1 and TRBJ2-7; whether TRBD1, the table's D call, matches the DNA was not checked. TRBV12-1 represents a pseudogene. The CDR3 length is 14 residues.

The chain couples TRBV24-1 to TRBJ1-5, with 7 bases lining up with TRBD1. Trimming cost V 4 bases and J 3 bases; bases outside gene matches: 8. Germline V lookup: CDR1 KGHDR, CDR2 SFDVKD. The CDR3 is 16 residues long. The CDR3 spells CATSDISTGTNQPQHF. As DNA, the CDR3 is TGTGCCACCAGTGACATCTCGACAGGGACCAATCAGCCCCAGCATTTT.

The V call is TRBV5-1, the J call TRBJ1-2, with a tentative D call TRBD1 (5 bases). V was clipped by 0 bases and J by 3 bases, with 12 bases between them. Germline loops: CDR1 SGHRS, CDR2 YFSETQ. CDR3 length: 15 amino acids. The CDR3 bases are TGCGCCAGCAGCTTGGGCGGAGGGGACTACTATGGCTACACCTTC. Protein sequence: CASSLGGGDYYGYTF.

This clone has more than one count but fewer than ten. The gene calls are TRBV19 and TRBJ1-2; TRBD1 matches 7 bases. Germline V gene data show CDR1 as LNHDA and CDR2 as SQIVND (reference sequence). The CDR3 covers 15 residues. V lost 4 bases to trimming and J lost 0 bases; unmatched junction nucleotides: 5. In DNA, the CDR3 is TGTGCCAGTAGTAGTTGGACAGGATCTAACTATGGCTACACCTTC. Translation: CASSSWTGSNYGYTF. The variable domain in full, completed from reference TRBV19 and TRBJ1-2, reads DGGITQSPKYLFRKEGQNVTLSCEQNLNHDAMYWYRQDPGQGLRLIYYSQIVNDFQKGDIAEGYSVSREKKESFPLTVTSAQKNPTAFYLCASSSWTGSNYGYTFGSGTRLTVV.

V usage is TRBV3-1 (or the pseudogene TRBV3-2) and J usage is TRBJ1-6; 12 bases are a match to TRBD1. CDR3 length: 17 amino acids. In germline, CDR1 is LGHDT, CDR2 YNNKEL (reference sequence). J lost 7 bases, V lost 1 base, and 5 bases had no gene match. CDR3 nucleotide sequence: TGTGCCAGCAGCCAAGCAGGGACAGGGGGCGCCAATTCACCCCTCCACTTT. This codes for CASSQAGTGGANSPLHF.

The chain is built from TRBV11-3 and TRBJ1-3; D unresolved. The germline CDR1 and CDR2 sequences are SGHNT and YENEEA. V shed 3 bases and J shed 0 bases, with 15 bases lying between them. This CDR3 has 17 residues. CDR3 in DNA: TGTGCCAGCAGCTTTTGGGAGGATCAGATCTCTGGAAACACCATATATTTT. Residues: CASSFWEDQISGNTIYF.

This chain connects TRBV5-1 to TRBJ1-1, with 9 nucleotides matching TRBD1. This CDR3 contains 13 residues. Germline values: CDR1 SGHRS, CDR2 YFSETQ. V lost 3 bases to trimming and J lost 7 bases; unmatched junction nucleotides: 4. The CDR3 nucleotides read TGCGCCAGCAGCTGGGGGACAGGGCTTGAAGCTTTCTTT. It yields the protein CASSWGTGLEAFF.

CDR3 protein: CASSSPEQAGRTDTQYF. DNA for the CDR3: TGTGCCAGCAGCTCCCCAGAGCAGGCGGGAAGGACAGATACGCAGTATTTT. The chain employs TRBV5-6 and TRBJ2-3; TRBD2 is a possible D gene (6 bases). The ends were cut back, 3 bases at V and 3 bases at J, with 20 bases in the middle. Germline CDR1 SGHDT, CDR2 YYEEEE. The CDR3 totals 17 residues.

The chain is built from TRBV19 and TRBJ1-5, with 10 bases identical to TRBD1. Per the germline V gene, CDR1 is LNHDA and CDR2 is SQIVND (reference sequence). After removal of 4 bases from V and 4 bases from J, the junction contained 10 bases not matched to a gene. This CDR3 is 17 amino acids long. This CDR3 is CASSTHLGGQGNQPQHF. CDR3 DNA sequence: TGTGCCAGTAGTACTCACCTAGGGGGACAGGGGAATCAGCCCCAGCATTTT.

The chain has TRBV5-1 and TRBJ1-3; perhaps TRBD1 as D (5 bases). This CDR3 has 15 amino acids. The V gene lost 1 base and the J gene lost 0 bases, with 8 bases spanning the gap. Germline V gene lookup returns CDR1 SGHRS and CDR2 YFSETQ. CDR3 sequence: CASSLTGNSGNTIYF. The CDR3 region has the DNA TGCGCCAGCAGCTTGACAGGCAACTCTGGAAACACCATATATTTT.

The chain combines TRBV25-1 with TRBJ2-5; 9 bases match TRBD1. J gave up 5 bases and V 6 bases, and 4 bases lay outside the gene matches. Germline CDR1 reads MGHDK; CDR2 reads SYGVNS. The CDR3 is 13 amino acids. The CDR3 region is CASSRDREETQYF. The CDR3 nucleotides read TGTGCCAGCAGCCGGGACAGGGAGGAGACCCAGTACTTC.

This clone came up a few times. This chain connects TRBV5-4 to TRBJ1-1; a weak D match, TRBD1 (6 bases). This CDR3 is built from 14 residues. Germline V gene sequence: CDR1 SGHNT, CDR2 YYREEE (reference sequence). The ends were cut back, 0 bases at V and 6 bases at J, with 12 bases in the middle. The CDR3 protein is CASSLDREYAEAFF. CDR3 nucleotides: TGTGCCAGCAGCTTGGACAGGGAGTACGCTGAAGCTTTCTTT.

The chain has TRBV30 and TRBJ2-5, with D perhaps TRBD2 (6 bases). The CDR3 has 17 residues. Germline CDR1 and CDR2: GTSNPN and SVGIG (reference sequence). V lost 5 bases and J 4 bases, leaving 26 bases between the germline ends. The CDR3 loop is CAWGSRTGTVKGETQYF. CDR3 coding DNA: TGTGCCTGGGGATCTAGAACCGGGACTGTGAAGGGAGAGACCCAGTACTTC.

This chain joins TRBV15 and TRBJ1-5; D is perhaps TRBD1 (5 bases). The germline gives CDR1 LNHNV, CDR2 YYDKDF (reference sequence). V was shortened by 2 bases and J by 6 bases, with 14 bases between the two germline ends. The CDR3 contains 15 residues. The DNA for the CDR3 is TGTGCCACCAGCAGACAGGGTCGAGTGGGTCAGCCCCAGCATTTT. Its protein product is CATSRQGRVGQPQHF.

This chain links TRBV19 with TRBJ1-5; a possible D gene is TRBD1 (6 bases). V lost 7 bases and J lost 7, with 11 bases in between. Germline assignment: CDR1 LNHDA and CDR2 SQIVND (reference sequence). This CDR3 contains 12 residues. CDR3 nucleotides: TGTGCCAGTAAAATAGGGGGACAGCCCCAGCATTTT. The encoded protein is CASKIGGQPQHF. Filled out from reference TRBV19 and TRBJ1-5, the complete variable domain reads DGGITQSPKYLFRKEGQNVTLSCEQNLNHDAMYWYRQDPGQGLRLIYYSQIVNDFQKGDIAEGYSVSREKKESFPLTVTSAQKNPTAFYLCASKIGGQPQHFGDGTRLSIL.

This clone was picked up a small number of times. A junction boundary mismatches the germline segment, possibly from a read error. The chain links TRBV7-7 to TRBJ2-1, with D possibly being TRBD2 (6 bases). Germline V lookup: CDR1 SSHAT, CDR2 FNYEAQ (reference sequence). CDR3 length equals 19 residues. The CDR3 DNA sequence: TGTGCTAGCAGCCGAGATATCTACGCGGGGCAAGGGAACTACAATGAGCAGTTCTTC. Translated: CASSRDIYAGQGNYNEQFF.

The J gene is TRBJ1-4, the V gene TRBV30, with TRBD1 as a possible D gene (6 bases). The CDR3 runs to 15 residues. Trimming removed 0 bases from V and 4 bases from J, with 12 bases in between. CDR1 GTSNPN and CDR2 SVGIG come from the germline V gene (reference sequence). In nucleotides, the CDR3 is TGTGCCTGGAGTGTGTGGGGGCCGAGTAATGAAAAACTGTTTTTT. Translating it yields CAWSVWGPSNEKLFF.

This clone was recorded once. The chain uses TRBV30 and TRBJ1-2; 7 positions match TRBD1. With V trimmed by 2 bases and J by 8 bases, 8 bases remained unmatched. Per the germline V gene, CDR1 is GTSNPN and CDR2 is SVGIG (reference sequence). The CDR3 length is 13 residues. The CDR3 DNA is TGTGCCTGGAGTCCAGGGGGATCGGGAGGCTACACCTTC. Its translation is CAWSPGGSGGYTF.

A few counts support this clone. This chain links TRBV15 with TRBJ2-5, with 10 nucleotides matching TRBD2. This CDR3 region has 15 residues. V was clipped by 4 bases and J by 2 bases; unmatched bases: 4. Looked up from germline, CDR1 is LNHNV and CDR2 is YYDKDF (reference sequence). The chain's CDR3 is CATSKKAGGQETQYF. CDR3 sequence (DNA): TGTGCCACCAGCAAGAAAGCGGGGGGGCAAGAGACCCAGTACTTC. Full variable domain (outside the CDR3, taken from reference TRBV15 and TRBJ2-5): DAMVIQNPRYQVTQFGKPVTLSCSQTLNHNVMYWYQQKSSQAPKLLFHYYDKDFNNEADTPDNFQSRRPNTSFCFLDIRSPGLGDTAMYLCATSKKAGGQETQYFGPGTRLLVL.

The chain links TRBV4-3 to TRBJ1-6, with D possibly matching TRBD1 (6 bases). The V gene lost 3 bases and the J gene lost 0 bases, with 9 bases spanning the gap. The CDR3 runs to 16 residues. CDR1 is LGHNA and CDR2 is YSLEER in the germline V gene. The CDR3 sequence: CASSHDRSSYNSPLHF. DNA for the CDR3: TGCGCCAGCAGCCATGACAGGAGCTCCTATAATTCACCCCTCCACTTT.

V and J are TRBV28 and TRBJ1-1; TRBD1 aligns across 8 bases. Germline V gives CDR1 MDHEN, CDR2 SYDVKM. The CDR3 covers 15 residues. The ends lost 5 bases at V and 5 bases at J; junction bases unmatched: 10. CDR3 protein: CASSGSGGGKTEAFF. CDR3 DNA sequence: TGTGCCAGCAGTGGGTCAGGGGGCGGGAAAACTGAAGCTTTCTTT. The complete variable domain, with remaining parts taken from reference TRBV28 and TRBJ1-1, reads DVKVTQSSRYLVKRTGEKVFLECVQDMDHENMFWYRQDPGLGLRLIYFSYDVKMKEKGDIPEGYSVSREKKERFSLILESASTNQTSMYLCASSGSGGGKTEAFFGQGTRLTVV.

The chain carries TRBV7-6 and TRBJ2-3, with TRBD2 identical over 12 bases. Germline V lookup: CDR1 SGHVS, CDR2 FNYEAQ. Losses at the gene ends were 5 bases for V and 3 bases for J; bases not matched to a gene: 12. The CDR3 loop spans 18 amino acids. The DNA for the CDR3 is TGTGCCAGCAGCCGGGGACTAGCGGGCAGCGCTGGGACAGATACGCAGTATTTT. As protein: CASSRGLAGSAGTDTQYF.

J is TRBJ1-1 and V is TRBV3-1 (or the pseudogene TRBV3-2); TRBD1 matches 7 bases. Germline V CDR1 and CDR2: LGHDT, YNNKEL (reference sequence). The CDR3 is 19 residues long. Trimming took 3 bases from V and 0 from J; bases not matched to a gene: 16. CDR3 nucleotide sequence: TGTGCCAGCAGCCAGCCGCGGACAGGACACAGGGGAATGAACACTGAAGCTTTCTTT. Amino acids: CASSQPRTGHRGMNTEAFF.

The CDR3 bases are TGCGCCAGCAGCCAAGACCTCCCCACAGGGTCAAAAAACATTCAGTACTTC. Amino acids: CASSQDLPTGSKNIQYF. The chain uses TRBV4-3 and TRBJ2-4; the D gene is possibly TRBD1 (6 bases). The CDR3 loop spans 17 amino acids. V lost 0 bases and J lost 4, with 16 bases in between. CDR1 and CDR2 (germline): LGHNA, YSLEER.